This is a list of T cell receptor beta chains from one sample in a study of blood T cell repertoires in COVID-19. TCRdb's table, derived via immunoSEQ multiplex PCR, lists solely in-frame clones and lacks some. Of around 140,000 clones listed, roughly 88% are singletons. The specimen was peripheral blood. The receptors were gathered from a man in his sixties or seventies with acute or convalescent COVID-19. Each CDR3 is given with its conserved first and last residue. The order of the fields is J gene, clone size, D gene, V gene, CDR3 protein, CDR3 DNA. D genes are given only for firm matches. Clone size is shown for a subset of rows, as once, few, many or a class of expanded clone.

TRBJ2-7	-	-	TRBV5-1	CASSRGQSYEQYF	TGCGCCAGCAGCCGGGGACAAAGCTACGAGCAGTACTTC
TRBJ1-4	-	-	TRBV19	CASQKQGPTNEKLFF	TGTGCCAGTCAAAAACAGGGCCCAACTAATGAAAAACTGTTTTTT
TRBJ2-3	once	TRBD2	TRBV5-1	CASSFSGGTDTQYF	TGCGCCAGCAGCTTTAGCGGGGGGACAGATACGCAGTATTTT
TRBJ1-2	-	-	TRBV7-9	CASSSANRELDGYTF	TGTGCCAGCAGCTCGGCCAACAGGGAATTGGATGGCTACACCTTC
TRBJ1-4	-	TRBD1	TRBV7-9	CASSTGQGARLTNEKLFF	TGTGCCAGCAGCACAGGACAGGGGGCGAGGCTAACTAATGAAAAACTGTTTTTT
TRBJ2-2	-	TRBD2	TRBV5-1	CASSLDAGGAGELFF	TGCGCCAGCAGCTTGGACGCGGGAGGAGCCGGGGAGCTGTTTTTT
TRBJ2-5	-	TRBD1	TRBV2	CASSEDRVIKTQYF	TGTGCCAGCAGCGAGGACAGGGTCATAAAGACCCAGTACTTC
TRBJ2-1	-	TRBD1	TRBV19	CASSIHQGAPNEQFF	TGTGCCAGTAGTATACACCAGGGGGCTCCCAATGAGCAGTTCTTC
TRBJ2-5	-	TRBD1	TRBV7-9	CASSSPDRGWETQYF	TGTGCCAGCAGTTCTCCGGACAGGGGATGGGAGACCCAGTACTTC
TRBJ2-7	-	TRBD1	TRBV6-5	CASSKQGLSYEQYF	TGTGCCAGCAGTAAACAGGGGTTGTCCTACGAGCAGTACTTC
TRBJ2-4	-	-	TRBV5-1	CASGEDGLAKNIQYF	TGCGCCAGCGGGGAGGACGGTCTAGCCAAAAACATTCAGTACTTC
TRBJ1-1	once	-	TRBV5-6	CASRLMSTEAFF	TGTGCCAGCAGATTGATGAGCACTGAAGCTTTCTTT
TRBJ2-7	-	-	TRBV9	CASSVGWEVGSYEQYF	TGTGCCAGCAGCGTAGGTTGGGAGGTAGGGTCCTACGAGCAGTACTTC
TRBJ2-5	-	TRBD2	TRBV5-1	CASSLGLAGEETQYF	TGCGCCAGCAGCCTCGGACTAGCGGGGGAGGAGACCCAGTACTTC
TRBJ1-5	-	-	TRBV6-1	CASSESGVQPQHF	TGTGCCAGCAGTGAGTCAGGGGTTCAGCCCCAGCATTTT
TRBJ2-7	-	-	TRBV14	CASSQASLYEQYF	TGTGCCAGCAGCCAAGCTTCACTATACGAGCAGTACTTC
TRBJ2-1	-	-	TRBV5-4	CASSLPGGPYNEQFF	TGTGCCAGCAGCTTGCCGGGGGGCCCCTACAATGAGCAGTTCTTC
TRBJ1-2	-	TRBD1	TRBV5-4	CASSLAGGYGYTF	TGTGCCAGCAGCTTGGCAGGGGGATATGGCTACACCTTC
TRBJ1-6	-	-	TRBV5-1	CASSRIEGSPLHF	TGCGCCAGCAGCCGGATTGAGGGTTCACCCCTCCACTTT
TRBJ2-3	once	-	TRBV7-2	CASSASPGGPTDTQYF	TGTGCCAGCAGCGCCTCTCCGGGGGGCCCCACAGATACGCAGTATTTT